This T cell receptor beta chain was profiled in a study of regulatory T cells in long-lasting Graves disease. Sequencing libraries for TCR beta were prepared with iRepertoire HTBI primers and Arm-PCR of CDR3 regions. Each CDR3 protein is one row after TCRdb ran MiXCR on the multiplex PCR reads. The data hold 650,000 to 700,000 distinct CDR3 sequences, with approximately 29% observed a single time. This clonotype was found many times. Its cognate antigen is unknown. Germline CDR1 is SNHLY and CDR2 is FYNNEI. This CDR3 is 14 amino acids long. Unmatched junction bases numbered 9, after V lost 6 bases and J lost 4 bases. Study results and caveats: New patients shared around 980 public clonotypes, and persistent patients shared more, with a few thousand.

This sample's time point: persistent/refractory GD, antithyroid drugs over 5 years with positive TRAb. PBMC-derived RNA was used for the TCR library. Peripheral blood, at nine milliliters, went into EDTA tubes. The genes are TRBV2 and TRBJ2-7; 7 bases agree with TRBD1. Material: peripheral blood mononuclear cells (PBMCs), obtained when the disease was refractory, from a patient treated with antithyroid drugs. This TCR came from a female donor with Graves disease. The CDR3 sequence: CASSQSDREYEQYF. CDR3 coding DNA: TGTGCCAGCAGCCAATCCGACAGGGAGTACGAGCAGTACTTC.